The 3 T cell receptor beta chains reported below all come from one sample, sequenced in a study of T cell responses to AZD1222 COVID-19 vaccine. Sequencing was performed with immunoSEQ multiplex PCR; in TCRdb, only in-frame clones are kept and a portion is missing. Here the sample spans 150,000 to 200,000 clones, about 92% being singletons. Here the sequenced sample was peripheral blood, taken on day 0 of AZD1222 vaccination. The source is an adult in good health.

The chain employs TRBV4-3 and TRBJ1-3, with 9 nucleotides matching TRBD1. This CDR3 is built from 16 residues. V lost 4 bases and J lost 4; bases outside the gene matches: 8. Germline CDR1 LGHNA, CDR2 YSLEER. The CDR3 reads CASSPRGQGGGNTIYF. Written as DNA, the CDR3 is TGCGCCAGCAGCCCCAGGGGACAGGGAGGCGGAAACACCATATATTTT.

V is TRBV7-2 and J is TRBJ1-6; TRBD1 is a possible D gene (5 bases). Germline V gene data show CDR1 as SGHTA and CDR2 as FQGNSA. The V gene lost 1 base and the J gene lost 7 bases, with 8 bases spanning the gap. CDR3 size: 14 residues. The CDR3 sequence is CASSLDRRNSPLHF. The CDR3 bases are TGTGCCAGCAGCTTAGACAGGCGAAATTCACCCCTCCACTTT.

This CDR3 reads CAWSGQGIEKLFF. The DNA for the CDR3 is TGTGCCTGGAGTGGACAGGGGATTGAAAAACTGTTTTTT. V and J are TRBV30 and TRBJ1-4, with TRBD1 identical over 8 bases. The CDR3 is 13 residues long. Trimming took 1 base from V and 7 from J; bases not matched to a gene: 2. Germline-derived CDR1 and CDR2 are GTSNPN and SVGIG (reference sequence).